What follows describes a single T cell receptor (beta chain). Antigen unknown. In germline, CDR1 is MNHEY, CDR2 SMNVEV (reference sequence). The CDR3 consists of 16 residues. The data stem from a study of monozygotic twins with inflammatory bowel disease. Findings and caveats of the study: Individual T cell subtypes were not distinguishable.

Each TCR library used around 4,000 ng of total RNA. The template switching step added UMIs that contained a 6-nucleotide sample barcode. cDNA for TCRalpha and TCRbeta was amplified by nested PCRs of roughly 17 then around 9 cycles. Reanalyzing the 5' RACE reads, TCRdb keeps one entry per CDR3 protein, without DNA. This sample contains approximately 160,000 distinct CDR3 sequences. V usage is TRBV27 and J usage is TRBJ2-1. This clonotype was obtained from a human donor with ulcerative colitis or Crohn's disease, or a healthy co-twin of an affected twin (not recorded which). The source material was blood. The chain's CDR3 is CASSDLSGSAYNEQFF.